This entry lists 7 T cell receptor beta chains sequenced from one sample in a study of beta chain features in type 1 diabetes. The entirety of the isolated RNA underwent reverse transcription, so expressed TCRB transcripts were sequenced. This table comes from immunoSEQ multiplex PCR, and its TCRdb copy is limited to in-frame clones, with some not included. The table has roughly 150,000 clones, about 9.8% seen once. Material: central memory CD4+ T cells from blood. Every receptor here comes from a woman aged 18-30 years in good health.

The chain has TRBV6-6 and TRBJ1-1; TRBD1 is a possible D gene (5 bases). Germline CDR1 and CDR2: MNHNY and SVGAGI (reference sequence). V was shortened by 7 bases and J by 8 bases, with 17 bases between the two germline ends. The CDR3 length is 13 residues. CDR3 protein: CASTLERGREAFF. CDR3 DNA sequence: TGTGCCAGCACACTCGAAAGGGGCCGAGAAGCTTTCTTT.

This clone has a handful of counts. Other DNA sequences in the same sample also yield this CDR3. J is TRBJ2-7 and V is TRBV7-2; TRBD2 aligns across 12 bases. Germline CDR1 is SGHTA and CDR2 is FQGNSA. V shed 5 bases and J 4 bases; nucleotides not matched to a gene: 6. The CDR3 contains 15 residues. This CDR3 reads CASSTGLAGSYEQYF. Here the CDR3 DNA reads TGTGCCAGCAGCACGGGACTAGCGGGCTCATACGAGCAGTACTTC.

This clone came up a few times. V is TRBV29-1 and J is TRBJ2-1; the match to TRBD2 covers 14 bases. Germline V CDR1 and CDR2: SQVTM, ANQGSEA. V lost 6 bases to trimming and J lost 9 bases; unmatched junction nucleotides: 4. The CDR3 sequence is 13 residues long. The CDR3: CSVFGLAGGEQFF. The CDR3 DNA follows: TGCAGCGTCTTCGGACTAGCGGGAGGTGAGCAGTTCTTC.

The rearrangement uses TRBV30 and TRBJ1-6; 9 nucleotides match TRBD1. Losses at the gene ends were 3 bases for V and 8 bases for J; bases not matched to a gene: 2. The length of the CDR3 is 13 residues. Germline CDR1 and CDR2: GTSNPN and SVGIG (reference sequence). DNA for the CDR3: TGTGCCTGGAGGGACAGGGGAGATTCACCCCTCCACTTT. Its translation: CAWRDRGDSPLHF.

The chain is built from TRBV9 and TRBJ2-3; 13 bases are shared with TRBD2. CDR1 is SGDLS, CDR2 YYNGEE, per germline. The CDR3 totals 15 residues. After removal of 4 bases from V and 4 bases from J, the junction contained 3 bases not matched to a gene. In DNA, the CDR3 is TGTGCCAGCAGCATAACTAGCGGGGGGGCAGATACGCAGTATTTT. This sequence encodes CASSITSGGADTQYF.

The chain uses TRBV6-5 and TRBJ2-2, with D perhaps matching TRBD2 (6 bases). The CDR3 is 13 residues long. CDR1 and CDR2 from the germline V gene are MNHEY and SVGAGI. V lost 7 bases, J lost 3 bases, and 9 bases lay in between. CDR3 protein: CASNPGDTGELFF. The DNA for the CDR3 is TGTGCCAGCAACCCGGGAGACACCGGGGAGCTGTTTTTT.

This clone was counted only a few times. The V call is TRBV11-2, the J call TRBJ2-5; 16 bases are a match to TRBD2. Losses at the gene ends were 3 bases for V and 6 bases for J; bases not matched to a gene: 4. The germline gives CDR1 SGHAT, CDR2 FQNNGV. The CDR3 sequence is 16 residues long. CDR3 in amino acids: CASSLGLAGGQKTQYF. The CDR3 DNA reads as TGTGCCAGCAGCTTGGGACTAGCGGGAGGGCAGAAGACCCAGTACTTC.